The entry that follows covers one T cell receptor beta chain sequence. Which antigen it targets is not known. The input lacks base qualities; no much larger clone sits a single base away. This sample was included in a study of blood T cell repertoires in COVID-19 (TCRdb year 2020). Regarding the research as a whole: The collaborator samples originated in the United States, Italy and Spain and spanned the acute and convalescent phases of COVID-19. Sample metadata almost always included a de-identified subject ID, COVID-19 status, age in years and sex. Deeply sampled blood TCRbeta repertoires from subjects exposed to, actively infected with, or recovered from COVID-19 were included in the dataset. A freely available public database, intended as a resource for researchers studying the immune response to SARS-CoV-2, is where the repertoires were released. The material from the prospective study consisted of cDNA or gDNA derived from T cells, B-cell-depleted T cells, or PBMCs. Where HLA class I and class II types were available, the types were taken from metadata supplied by the sample provider, not from assay-based typing. Samples were obtained from the ongoing ImmuneRACE study (first 160 participants) and from over 1,000 subjects provided by 6 global collaborators. Here is what the overall study found, with its caveats: The amount of clinical and demographic metadata varied by source and participant and was provided uncurated.

Whole blood was collected in K2EDTA tubes by collaborating institutions according to the institutions' own protocols. For TCRbeta analysis, collaborators shipped samples as frozen whole blood, isolated PBMCs, or DNA extracted from either of those sample types. Trimming costs V 5 bases and J 2 bases, and their ends lie 7 bases apart. The CDR3 contains 12 residues, cysteine and phenylalanine counted. The retained sequence is limited to the CDR3, 36 bases, with the frame set at the first base. TCRbeta CDR3 regions were amplified from genomic DNA by means of the immunoSEQ Assay, a bias-controlled multiplex PCR. In the original analysis: The number of nucleated cells in each sample was estimated from the amplification of reference gene primers within the assay. To quantify the absolute abundance of each unique TCRbeta CDR3 rearrangement, sequence reads were collapsed and filtered. Productive Simpson clonality was computed per sample as the square root of Simpson's diversity index over productive rearrangements. The table comes from immuneACCESS by way of TCRdb, which keeps in-frame sequences with V and J called. Part of the clones is missing from these tables; in studies checked, under half for an unresolved V gene and the rest for unknown reasons. Clone size and V and J calls were adopted from that table, with D and trimming inferred from the DNA. This sample holds some 190,000 clones; 76% were observed only once. The biggest ten clones account for about 9% of the sample.

Specimen: peripheral blood. The rearrangement joined TRBV12-3 or TRBV12-4 to TRBJ2-7; no D segment can be confidently identified. This TCR was sampled from a woman in her forties or fifties with active or convalescent COVID-19. The CDR3 region: CASSPVTYEQYF. The DNA is as follows: TGTGCCAGCAGTCCAGTAACCTACGAGCAGTACTTC.